These 20 T cell receptor beta chains were all obtained from the same sample, sequenced in a study of T cell responses to AZD1222 COVID-19 vaccine. Some clones are missing from TCRdb's copy, which holds only in-frame ones; the method was immunoSEQ multiplex PCR. The sample includes about 82,000 clones, 92% of them seen just once. The material was peripheral blood, obtained 28 days after the second AZD1222 dose. These receptors all come from an adult who received the AZD1222 COVID-19 vaccine.

V is TRBV15 and J is TRBJ1-5; D is possibly TRBD1 (5 bases). The V gene lost 0 bases and the J gene lost 6 bases, with 12 bases spanning the gap. The V gene's germline CDR1 is LNHNV and CDR2 YYDKDF (reference sequence). The CDR3 extends over 15 amino acids. The CDR3 here is CATSRDRGGGQPQHF. DNA of the CDR3: TGTGCCACCAGCAGAGATCGGGGTGGGGGTCAGCCCCAGCATTTT.

V is TRBV13 and J is TRBJ1-1; 8 bases are shared with TRBD1. With V trimmed by 3 bases and J by 7 bases, 7 bases remained unmatched. CDR1 is PRHDT and CDR2 is FYEKMQ in the germline V gene (reference sequence). The CDR3 totals 14 residues. DNA for the CDR3: TGTGCCAGCAGCTTCGGGCAGGGGGCAGGTGAAGCTTTCTTT. Amino acids: CASSFGQGAGEAFF. The variable domain in full, completed from reference TRBV13 and TRBJ1-1, reads AAGVIQSPRHLIKEKRETATLKCYPIPRHDTVYWYQQGPGQDPQFLISFYEKMQSDKGSIPDRFSAQQFSDYHSELNMSSLELGDSALYFCASSFGQGAGEAFFGQGTRLTVV.

This chain connects TRBV9 to TRBJ1-1; 8 bases are shared with TRBD1. CDR3 length: 13 residues. Germline V gene sequence: CDR1 SGDLS, CDR2 YYNGEE. V was clipped by 3 bases and J by 4 bases; unmatched bases: 2. CDR3 loop: CASSATGGTEAFF. CDR3 coding DNA: TGTGCCAGCAGCGCAACAGGGGGCACTGAAGCTTTCTTT.

As to this clone: Distinct nucleotide sequences in the sample also encode this CDR3. This chain uses TRBV6-1 with TRBJ1-1; D is possibly TRBD1 (5 bases). This CDR3 has 13 residues. From germline, CDR1 is MNHNS and CDR2 SASEGT. V lost 0 bases and J lost 5, with 7 bases in between. The CDR3 reads CASSEARGTEAFF. The CDR3 DNA is TGTGCCAGCAGTGAAGCGAGGGGAACTGAAGCTTTCTTT.

The V and J genes are TRBV11-2 and TRBJ1-5; no definite D call. The CDR3 totals 13 residues. Between the trimmed V and J ends, which lost 1 base and 5 bases, there was a span of 6 bases. Germline V gives CDR1 SGHAT, CDR2 FQNNGV. Written as DNA, the CDR3 is TGTGCCAGCAGCTTAGGGGTGGATCAGCCCCAGCATTTT. Protein sequence: CASSLGVDQPQHF.

The chain uses TRBV7-9 and TRBJ2-7; D is unclear. The CDR3 sequence is 13 residues long. V gave up 4 bases and J gave up 8 bases, with 15 bases separating them. In germline, CDR1 is SEHNR, CDR2 FQNEAQ (reference sequence). In nucleotides, the CDR3 is TGTGCCAGCAGCTCCGTTCGGGTGGGTAAGCAGTACTTC. It encodes CASSSVRVGKQYF.

The V and J genes are TRBV30 and TRBJ1-2; perhaps TRBD1 as D (6 bases). Trimming took off 0 bases at V and 8 bases at J, with 19 bases between the two ends. The CDR3 sequence is 15 residues long. Germline V gene data show CDR1 as GTSNPN and CDR2 as SVGIG (reference sequence). Here the CDR3 DNA reads TGTGCCTGGAGTGTAGAGTACCCGATAAGGGGGGGCTACACCTTC. Its protein product is CAWSVEYPIRGGYTF.

V and J are TRBV23-1 and TRBJ1-2; no definite D call. TRBV23-1 is an ORF, and what it does is uncertain. Trimming removed 2 bases from V and 13 bases from J, with 14 bases in between. CDR3 length equals 12 residues. CDR3 sequence reads: CASSQASGRCTF. CDR3 nucleotide sequence: TGCGCCAGCAGTCAAGCTTCGGGAAGGTGCACCTTC.

This rearrangement joins TRBV2 to TRBJ2-2; no definite D call. Germline V gives CDR1 SNHLY, CDR2 FYNNEI. The V gene lost 4 bases and the J gene lost 6 bases, with 9 bases spanning the gap. The CDR3 is 13 residues long. CDR3 loop: CASSVVGPGELFF. In DNA, the CDR3 is TGTGCCAGCAGTGTGGTGGGCCCCGGGGAGCTGTTTTTT.

The V and J genes are TRBV28 and TRBJ1-2; a weak D match, TRBD1 (5 bases). This CDR3 contains 15 residues. Trimming took off 1 base at V and 8 bases at J, with 17 bases between the two ends. Germline V gene lookup returns CDR1 MDHEN and CDR2 SYDVKM. The CDR3 here is CASSLFSRGLDGYTF. The CDR3 bases are TGTGCCAGCAGTTTATTCTCGAGGGGTTTGGACGGCTACACCTTC.

The chain joins TRBV27 to TRBJ2-7, with D hard to call. The V end was cut by 3 bases, the J end by 3 bases, with 12 bases between. Germline V gene data show CDR1 as MNHEY and CDR2 as SMNVEV (reference sequence). CDR3 length equals 14 residues. In nucleotides, the CDR3 is TGTGCCAGCAGTTTTGGTCGTGACGACTACGAGCAGTACTTC. It translates to CASSFGRDDYEQYF.

This clone was seen once. The CDR3 nucleotides read TGCGCCAGCAGCCCGGTTGGGGGCCCCAGCTCTGGAAACACCATATATTTT. Its translation is CASSPVGGPSSGNTIYF. J is TRBJ1-3 and V is TRBV5-1; D perhaps matches TRBD1 (6 bases). From germline, CDR1 is SGHRS and CDR2 YFSETQ. This CDR3 has 17 amino acids. Trimming shortened V by 4 bases and J by 0 bases, and 17 bases separated the two germline ends. The full variable domain, in which reference TRBV5-1 and TRBJ1-3 provide the parts outside the CDR3, is KAGVTQTPRYLIKTRGQQVTLSCSPISGHRSVSWYQQTPGQGLQFLFEYFSETQRNKGNFPGRFSGRQFSNSRSEMNVSTLELGDSALYLCASSPVGGPSSGNTIYFGEGSWLTVV.

The chain carries TRBV30 and TRBJ1-5; 9 positions match TRBD1. CDR1 and CDR2 from the germline V gene are GTSNPN and SVGIG (reference sequence). This CDR3 is built from 15 residues. V shed 0 bases and J 6 bases; nucleotides not matched to a gene: 6. The CDR3 reads CAWSVGTGGGQPQHF. For the CDR3, the DNA is TGTGCCTGGAGTGTTGGTACAGGGGGCGGTCAGCCCCAGCATTTT.

This clone was picked up one time. This sequence joins TRBV4-1 and TRBJ2-5; either TRBD1 or TRBD2 may fit D (5 bases each). With 1 base removed from V and 5 bases from J, the gap between germline ends came to 11 bases. This CDR3 region has 14 residues. In germline, CDR1 is MGHRA, CDR2 YSYEKL. The CDR3 reads CASSQGGVIETQYF. The CDR3 nucleotides are TGCGCCAGCAGCCAAGGAGGGGTCATCGAGACCCAGTACTTC.

This clone appeared a single time. V usage is TRBV3-1 (or the pseudogene TRBV3-2) and J usage is TRBJ1-1, with D perhaps TRBD1 (5 bases). The germline CDR1 and CDR2 sequences are LGHDT and YNNKEL (reference sequence). Trimming removed 1 base at V and 4 bases at J, with 16 bases between. CDR3 length: 16 residues. The CDR3 region has the DNA TGTGCCAGCAGCCAAGTCCTTGGGGCCGCCGGCACTGAAGCTTTCTTT. Translating gives CASSQVLGAAGTEAFF.

This chain uses TRBV7-9 with TRBJ2-1; tentative D call: TRBD1 (6 bases). Germline CDR1 and CDR2: SEHNR and FQNEAQ (reference sequence). This CDR3 comprises 14 residues. V lost 8 bases, J lost 0 bases, and 11 bases lay in between. The CDR3 region has the DNA TGTGCCAGCCACAGGGACGGCTCCTACAATGAGCAGTTCTTC. Amino acid sequence: CASHRDGSYNEQFF.

The V gene is TRBV14, the J gene TRBJ1-2; tentative D call: TRBD1 (6 bases). Per germline, CDR1 SGHDN and CDR2 FVKESK. The CDR3 covers 14 residues. V was cut by 1 base and J by 5 bases, with 11 bases left in between. The CDR3 DNA reads as TGTGCCAGCAGCCAAGGCCGGCAGGGGTATGGCTACACCTTC. It yields the protein CASSQGRQGYGYTF.

The chain links TRBV21-1 to TRBJ2-2; TRBD2, the table's D call, lacks a check against the DNA. TRBV21-1 represents a pseudogene. The CDR3 is 17 amino acids. In DNA form, the CDR3 reads TGTGCAGCGGATAAACCGGGACTAGCGACAAACACCGGGGAGCTGTTTTTT. Its protein product is CAADKPGLATNTGELFF.

The chain couples TRBV6-4 to TRBJ1-2; 7 bases agree with TRBD1. The length of the CDR3 is 15 residues. V trimming: 6 bases; J trimming: 2 bases; junction bases outside the gene matches: 9. CDR1 MRHNA and CDR2 SNTAGT come from the germline V gene. CDR3: CASSPEPGQNYGYTF. CDR3 bases: TGTGCCAGCAGCCCTGAACCGGGACAGAACTATGGCTACACCTTC.

The J gene is TRBJ2-2, the V gene TRBV28; D is possibly TRBD2 (5 bases). V lost 5 bases and J lost 6, with 10 bases in between. This CDR3 comprises 13 residues. The V gene's germline CDR1 is MDHEN and CDR2 SYDVKM. The CDR3 loop reads CASSTPSPGELFF. The CDR3 DNA follows: TGTGCCAGCAGTACCCCTAGCCCCGGGGAGCTGTTTTTT.